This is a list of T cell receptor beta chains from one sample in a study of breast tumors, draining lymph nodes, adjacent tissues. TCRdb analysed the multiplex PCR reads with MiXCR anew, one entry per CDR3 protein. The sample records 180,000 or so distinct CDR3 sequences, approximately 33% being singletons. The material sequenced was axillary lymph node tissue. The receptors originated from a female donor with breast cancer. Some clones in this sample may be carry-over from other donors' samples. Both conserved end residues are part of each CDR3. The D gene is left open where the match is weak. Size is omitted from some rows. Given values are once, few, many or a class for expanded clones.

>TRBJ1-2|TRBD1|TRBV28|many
CASSAGQGNYGYTF
TGTGCCAGCAGTGCCGGACAGGGAAACTATGGCTACACCTTC
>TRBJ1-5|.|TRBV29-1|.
CSVVLGRGGNEPQHF
TGCAGCGTTGTGTTGGGCAGGGGAGGCAATGAGCCCCAGCATTTT
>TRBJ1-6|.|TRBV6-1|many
CASGYREGGSPLHF
TGTGCCAGTGGGTACAGGGAAGGAGGTTCACCCCTCCACTTT
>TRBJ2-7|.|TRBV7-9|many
CASSSAGPEQYF
TGTGCCAGCAGCTCGGCAGGGCCCGAGCAGTACTTC
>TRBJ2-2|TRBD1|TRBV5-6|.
CASSPDRGRAGELFF
TGTGCCAGCAGCCCGGACAGGGGTCGGGCCGGGGAGCTGTTTTTT
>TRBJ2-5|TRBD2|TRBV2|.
CASMAGLAGEETQYF
TGTGCCAGCATGGCTGGGCTAGCGGGAGAAGAGACCCAGTACTTC
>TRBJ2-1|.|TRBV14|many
CASSQLAGYNEQFF
TGTGCCAGCAGCCAACTAGCTGGTTACAATGAGCAGTTCTTC
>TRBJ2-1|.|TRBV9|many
CASSVGTAYNEQFF
TGTGCCAGCAGCGTAGGGACCGCCTACAATGAGCAGTTCTTC
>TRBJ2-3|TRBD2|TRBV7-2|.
CTSSLGLAGGRDTQYF
TGTACCAGCAGCTTAGGACTGGCGGGGGGCCGAGATACGCAGTATTTT
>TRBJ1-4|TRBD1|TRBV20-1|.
CSAKTDRGRREKLFF
TGCAGTGCTAAAACGGACAGGGGGCGAAGAGAAAAACTGTTTTTT
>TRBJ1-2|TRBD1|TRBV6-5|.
CACSPRQGAVYGYTF
TGTGCCTGCAGTCCCCGTCAGGGGGCAGTCTATGGCTACACCTTC
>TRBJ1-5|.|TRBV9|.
CASSVGGKNTGAFFGQGNQPQHF
.
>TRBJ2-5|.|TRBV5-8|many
CASSLGSGETQYF
TGTGCCAGCAGCTTGGGGTCGGGAGAGACCCAGTACTTC
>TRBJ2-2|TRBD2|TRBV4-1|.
CASSQDHLGASGPYTGELFF
TGCGCCAGCAGCCAAGATCATCTCGGGGCTAGCGGTCCTTACACCGGGGAGCTGTTTTTT
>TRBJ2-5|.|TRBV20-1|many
CSARDPGAGETQYF
TGCAGTGCTAGAGATCCAGGGGCGGGGGAGACCCAGTACTTC
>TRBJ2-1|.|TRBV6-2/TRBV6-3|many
CASKEWQGGEGKQFF
TGTGCCAGCAAGGAATGGCAGGGTGGAGAAGGGAAGCAGTTCTTC
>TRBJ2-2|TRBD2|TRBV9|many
CASSPFLAGGAGELFF
TGTGCCAGCAGCCCCTTCCTAGCGGGGGGGGCCGGGGAGCTGTTTTTT
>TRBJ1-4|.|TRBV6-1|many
CASSAQGEGEKLFF
TGTGCCAGCAGTGCCCAGGGAGAAGGGGAAAAACTGTTTTTT
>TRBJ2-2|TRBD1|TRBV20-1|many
CSARPQQRYHRNRGKHGELFF
TGCAGTGCTAGGCCTCAGCAGAGATACCACAGAAACAGGGGGAAGCACGGGGAGCTGTTTTTT
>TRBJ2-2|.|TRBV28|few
CASRGSTGELFF
TGTGCCAGCAGAGGGTCCACCGGGGAGCTGTTTTTT
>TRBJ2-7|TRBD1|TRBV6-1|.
CASSGFGGQGYEQYF
TGTGCCAGCAGTGGATTTGGGGGACAGGGGTACGAGCAGTACTTC
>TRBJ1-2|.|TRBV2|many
CASSEIGTRSYYGYTF
TGTGCCAGCAGTGAAATTGGAACACGTTCTTACTATGGCTACACCTTC
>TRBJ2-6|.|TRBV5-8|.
CASSPAGSGANVLTF
TGTGCCAGCAGCCCAGCGGGCTCTGGGGCCAACGTCCTGACTTTC
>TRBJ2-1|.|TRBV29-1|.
CSQDTGGPSYNEQFF
TGCAGCCAAGATACCGGGGGACCCTCCTACAATGAGCAGTTCTTC
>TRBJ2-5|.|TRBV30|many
CAWSAHQETQYF
TGTGCCTGGAGCGCTCACCAAGAGACCCAGTACTTC
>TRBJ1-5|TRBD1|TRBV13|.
CASSLVSGTASPLPNQPQHF
TGTGCCAGCAGCTTAGTTTCCGGGACAGCTTCACCCCTCCCTAATCAGCCCCAGCATTTT
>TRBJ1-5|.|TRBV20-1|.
CSAREPGVGPQHF
TGCAGTGCTAGGGAACCGGGGGTAGGGCCCCAGCATTTT
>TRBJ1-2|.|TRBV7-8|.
CASSQKDSLTYGYPF
TGTGCCAGCAGTCAGAAGGACAGTTTGACCTATGGCTACCCCTTC
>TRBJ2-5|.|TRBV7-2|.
CASSLAADQETQYF
TGTGCCAGCAGCTTAGCGGCAGATCAAGAGACCCAGTACTTC
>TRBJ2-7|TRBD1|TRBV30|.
CAWSPFRQGPSSYEQYF
TGTGCCTGGAGCCCCTTTCGACAGGGACCTAGCTCCTACGAGCAGTACTTC
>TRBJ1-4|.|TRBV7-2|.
CASSLERLDEKLFF
TGTGCCAGCAGCTTAGAGAGGTTAGATGAAAAACTGTTTTTT
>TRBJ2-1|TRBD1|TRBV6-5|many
CASRPDRAAYNEQFF
TGTGCCAGCAGACCCGACAGGGCAGCCTACAATGAGCAGTTCTTC
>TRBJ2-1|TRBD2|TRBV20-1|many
CSAPSGSPYNEQFF
TGCAGTGCCCCGAGCGGGAGTCCCTACAATGAGCAGTTCTTC
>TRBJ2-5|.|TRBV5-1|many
CASSYGGGMETQYF
TGCGCCAGCAGCTATGGCGGAGGGATGGAGACCCAGTACTTC
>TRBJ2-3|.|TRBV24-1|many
CATSERQTTQYF
TGTGCCACCAGTGAACGACAGACTACGCAGTATTTT
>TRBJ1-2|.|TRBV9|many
CASSVESDYGYTF
TGTGCCAGCAGCGTAGAGTCCGACTATGGCTACACCTTC
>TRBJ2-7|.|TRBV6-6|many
CASSSEGYEQYF
TGTGCCAGCAGTTCGGAGGGCTACGAGCAGTACTTC
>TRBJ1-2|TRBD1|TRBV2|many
CASSPGTGDGYTF
TGTGCCAGCAGTCCCGGGACAGGGGATGGCTACACCTTC
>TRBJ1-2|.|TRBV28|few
CASSLERSNYGYTF
TGTGCCAGCAGTTTGGAACGGTCTAACTATGGCTACACCTTC
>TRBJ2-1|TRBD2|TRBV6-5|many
CASGIRSSGSYNEQFF
TGTGCCAGCGGAATCCGATCTAGCGGGAGCTACAATGAGCAGTTCTTC
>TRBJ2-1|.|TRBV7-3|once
CASSPPPATSIDEQFF
TGTGCCAGCAGCCCCCCCCCGGCGACTAGTATCGATGAGCAATTCTTC
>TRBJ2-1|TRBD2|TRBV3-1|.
CASSHGGEGNEQFF
TGTGCCAGCAGCCATGGGGGGGAGGGGAATGAGCAGTTCTTC
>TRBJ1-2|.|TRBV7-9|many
CASSPSGFEDGYTF
TGTGCCAGCAGCCCCTCTGGGTTTGAAGATGGCTACACCTTC
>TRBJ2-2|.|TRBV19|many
CAISRGRRGTGELFF
TGTGCCATCAGCAGGGGCAGGCGGGGCACCGGGGAGCTGTTTTTT
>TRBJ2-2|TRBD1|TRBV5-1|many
CASSWGTAWTGELFF
TGCGCCAGCAGCTGGGGGACAGCGTGGACCGGGGAGCTGTTTTTT
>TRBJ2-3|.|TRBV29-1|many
CSVRFMGMDTQYF
TGCAGCGTCCGGTTTATGGGTATGGATACGCAGTATTTT
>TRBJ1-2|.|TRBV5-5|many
CASSLAGADGYTF
TGTGCCAGCAGCTTGGCAGGGGCGGATGGCTACACCTTC